Listed below are T cell receptor beta chains from one sample, sequenced in a study of OX40 agonist ivuxolimab in advanced cancers. The repertoire was sequenced with immunoSEQ multiplex PCR; TCRdb's copy has only in-frame clones and lacks some. The table records roughly 50,000 clones, approximately 89% of them present only once. The sequencing here drew on CD4+ or CD8+ T cells sorted from blood, taken in a trial of the OX40 agonist ivuxolimab. The origin of the receptors is an adult with an advanced solid tumor such as melanoma, head and neck, liver or kidney cancer. Both conserved end residues are part of each CDR3. Each record gives: J gene, V gene, CDR3 protein.

>TRBJ2-1|TRBV9
CASSVGFGLASSGEQFF
>TRBJ1-2|TRBV7-6
CASSLELGGAGYTF
>TRBJ1-2|TRBV19
CASSIFQGGTGYTF
>TRBJ2-7|TRBV7-9
CASSLAGLTYEQYF
>TRBJ2-2|TRBV4-3
CASSQDRWIGNTGELFF
>TRBJ2-1|TRBV9
CASSPRPLAGAPYNEQFF
>TRBJ1-6|TRBV6-6
CASSSTGGYNSPLHF
>TRBJ2-2|TRBV7-2
CASSLLGTGELFF
>TRBJ1-5|TRBV5-1
CASSLGVSNQPQHF
>TRBJ2-2|TRBV7-8
CASSPGAPPSRRTGELFF
>TRBJ2-5|TRBV5-5
CASSLAWYQETQYF
>TRBJ2-5|TRBV7-9
CASSSGLAPETQYF
>TRBJ2-3|TRBV4-3
CASSQLGTSGSTDTQYF
>TRBJ1-1|TRBV5-1
CASSWTGHPNTEAFF
>TRBJ1-6|TRBV6-5
CASSYSGRGGNSPLHF
>TRBJ1-1|TRBV7-9
CASSPGTADEAFF
>TRBJ1-5|TRBV6-5
CASGGQPQHF
>TRBJ1-1|TRBV5-5
CASSLAEVGTAELFAEAFF
>TRBJ2-1|TRBV25-1
CASSNYNEQFF
>TRBJ1-1|TRBV28
CASSWTGDVTEAFF
>TRBJ1-6|TRBV11-2
CASSSTPGPLHF
>TRBJ2-2|TRBV28
CASSITGAAGELFF
>TRBJ1-2|TRBV28
CASRTVYGYTF
>TRBJ2-5|TRBV5-4
CASSLAAGKKSQYF
>TRBJ2-5|TRBV2
CASSEAGQGQETQYF
>TRBJ2-1|TRBV29-1
CSVMFGNEQFF